This TCR beta chain stems from a study of human T cells and chemical hapten exposure (dated by TCRdb to 2020 to 2023). In the study overall: For sensitization, 2% DPC in acetone was applied to a roughly 2 cm by roughly 2 cm area of upper inner arm skin. Blood samples were taken from patients before sensitization (week 0) and at 2, 6 and about 24 weeks after DPC sensitization. Alopecia areata with under or over 50% scalp involvement, alopecia totalis and alopecia universalis were represented in the patient cohort, which was mostly female. Libraries were pooled for sequencing, and variation in per-sample TCR yields was attributed mainly to small differences in library volumes within the pool. Peripheral blood TCR repertoire changes were tracked in vivo in alopecia patients during primary and secondary sensitization to the hapten diphenylcyclopropenone (DPC). Patch testing on the upper back used Finn chambers containing 0.01% DPC, with scoring done after 6 days according to International Contact Dermatitis Research Group standards. For TCR sequencing, blood came from twenty-nine alopecia patients at anywhere from one to four time points (pre-sensitization, 2, 6 and 24 weeks). Weekly therapeutic DPC doses were additionally applied to the scalp of patients throughout the roughly 23-week study period. Study-wide conclusions, independent of this receptor: DPC sensitization did not change how many TCRs were above 1 in 1000 frequency, and no evidence was found of alterations in global repertoire structure. Significantly more large CDR3 similarity clusters were formed by expanded TCRs than by pre-sensitization or healthy control sets, consistent with antigen-driven responses. The number of PT1 expanded TCRs positively correlated with patch test score, significant at thresholds 8, 16 and 32 but not 4. After repeated subsampling, changes were observed in the strength of the expansion versus patch-test correlation and in the threshold at which the correlation became significant. All patients had alopecia, a presumed autoimmune disease, so their immune response might differ from that of healthy individuals.

In the paper's terms, the time point label means: pre-sensitization, week 0. The treatment or condition label, read with the paper, signifies: therapeutic diphenylcyclopropenone sensitization with weekly scalp DPC. At each patch-test visit, blood was drawn before the patch test was applied. Patients were eligible if aged 18 to 70, diagnosed with alopecia and judged suitable for DPC therapy, and pregnant patients were excluded. Total RNA was isolated from unfractionated whole blood collected in Tempus Blood RNA tubes. This clonotype occurred many times. Its antigen is still unknown. Nothing much larger sits one base from this clone, and base qualities are not available. Library prep was done by RACE. Sequencing used a NextSeq 500. During library preparation, unique molecular identifiers were attached to individual cDNA molecules so that TCRs could be counted in a quantitative, reproducible way. Both TCR alpha and TCR beta chains were sequenced from each blood RNA sample. Concerning the study's data processing: A median of approximately 100,000 TCRs per sample was observed, with a range of 23,224 to 690,600. V, J and CDR3 annotation of the TCR reads was performed with the Decombinator software suite. To make PS versus PT1 abundance plots, every sample was subsampled to the same number of TCRs (28,000). Expanded TCRs were defined as absent before sensitization and observed at least eight times at the 2-week time point. The public sequencing data were trimmed at Q25 with fastp and processed into clonotypes with MiXCR by TCRdb, which kept only in-frame beta chains. Every entry covers one CDR3 protein and lists the most common genes and DNA from its rows. TCRdb's processing, not the study's, gives the V and J calls here. The sample data list around 60,000 distinct CDR3 sequences, and roughly 6.7% of these were observed just once. The top ten hold 1.5% to 2% of the sample.

V loses 6 bases of germline sequence and J loses 2 bases, and the interval between the two ends is 15 bases. Measured from the cysteine to the phenylalanine, the CDR3 is 15 residues long. Only CDR3 DNA remains: 45 bases, in frame from the first base. Looking up the germline V gene yields CDR1 MNHNS and CDR2 SASEGT. Here the sequenced sample was whole blood, taken in connection with sensitization to the hapten diphenylcyclopropenone (DPC). The sequence joins TRBV6-1 to TRBJ2-3; perhaps TRBD2 is the D gene, with 6 bases matching. The sequence derives from a woman aged 25-40 years with alopecia areata. Some clones in this sample may be carry-over from other donors' samples. At the DNA level, the sequence is TGTGCCAGCAGCGGAGGGCCCTCTAACACAGATACGCAGTATTTT. It is translated as CASSGGPSNTDTQYF.